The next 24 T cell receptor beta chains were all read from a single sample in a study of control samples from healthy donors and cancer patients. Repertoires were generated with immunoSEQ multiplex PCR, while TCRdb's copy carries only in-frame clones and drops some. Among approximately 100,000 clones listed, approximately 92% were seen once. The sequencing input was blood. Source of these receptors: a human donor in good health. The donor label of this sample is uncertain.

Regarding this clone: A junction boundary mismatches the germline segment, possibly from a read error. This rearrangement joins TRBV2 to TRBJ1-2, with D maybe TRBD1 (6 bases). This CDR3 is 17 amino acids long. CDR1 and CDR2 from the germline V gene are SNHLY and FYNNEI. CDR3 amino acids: CASREGDIVFGNYGYTF. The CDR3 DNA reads TGTGCCAGCAGGGAAGGGGACATCGTTTTCGGTAACTATGGCTACACCTTC.

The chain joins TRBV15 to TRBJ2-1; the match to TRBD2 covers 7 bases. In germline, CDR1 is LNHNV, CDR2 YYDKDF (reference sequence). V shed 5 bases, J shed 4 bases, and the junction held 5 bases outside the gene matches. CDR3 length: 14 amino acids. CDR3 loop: CATSGGDRYNEQFF. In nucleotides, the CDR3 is TGTGCCACCAGCGGGGGGGATAGATACAATGAGCAGTTCTTC.

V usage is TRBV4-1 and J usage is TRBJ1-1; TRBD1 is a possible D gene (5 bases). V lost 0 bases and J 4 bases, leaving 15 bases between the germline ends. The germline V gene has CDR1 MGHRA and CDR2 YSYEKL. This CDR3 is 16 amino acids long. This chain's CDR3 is CASSQDLGQGGTEAFF. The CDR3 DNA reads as TGCGCCAGCAGCCAAGATTTGGGCCAGGGAGGCACTGAAGCTTTCTTT.

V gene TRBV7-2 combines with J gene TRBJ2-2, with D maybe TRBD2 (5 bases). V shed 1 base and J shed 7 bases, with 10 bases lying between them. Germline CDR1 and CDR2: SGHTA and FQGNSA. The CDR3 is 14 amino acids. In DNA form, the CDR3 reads TGTGCCAGCAGCTTAGGAGAGGGAATCGGGGAGCTGTTTTTT. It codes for CASSLGEGIGELFF.

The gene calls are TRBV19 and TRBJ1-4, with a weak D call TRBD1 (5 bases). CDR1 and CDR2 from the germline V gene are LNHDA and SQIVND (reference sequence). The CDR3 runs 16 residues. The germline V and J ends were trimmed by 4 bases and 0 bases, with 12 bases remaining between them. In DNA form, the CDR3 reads TGTGCCAGTAGTAGTTGGGACGGTGCAACTAATGAAAAACTGTTTTTT. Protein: CASSSWDGATNEKLFF.

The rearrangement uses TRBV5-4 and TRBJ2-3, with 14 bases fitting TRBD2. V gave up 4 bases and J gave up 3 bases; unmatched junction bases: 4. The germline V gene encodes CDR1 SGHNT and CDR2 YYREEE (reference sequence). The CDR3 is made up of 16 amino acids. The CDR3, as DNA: TGTGCCAGCAGCCCTTGGACTAGCGGGGGGACAGATACGCAGTATTTT. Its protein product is CASSPWTSGGTDTQYF.

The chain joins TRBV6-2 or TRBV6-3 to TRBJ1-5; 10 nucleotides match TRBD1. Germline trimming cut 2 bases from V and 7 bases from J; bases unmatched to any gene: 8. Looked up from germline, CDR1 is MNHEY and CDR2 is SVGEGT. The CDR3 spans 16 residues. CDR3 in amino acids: CASSYPMTGGLQPQHF. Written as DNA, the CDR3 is TGTGCCAGCAGTTACCCGATGACAGGGGGCTTACAGCCCCAGCATTTT.

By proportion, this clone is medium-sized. CDR3 nucleotides: TGTGCCAGCAGCTTAGTCCATGAGACAGGGGGCTACGAGCAGTACGTC. It yields the protein CASSLVHETGGYEQYV. This chain joins TRBV11-3 and TRBJ2-7; TRBD1 aligns across 9 bases. The CDR3 extends over 16 amino acids. Trimming took 1 base from V and 3 from J; bases not matched to a gene: 7. From germline, CDR1 is SGHNT and CDR2 YENEEA.

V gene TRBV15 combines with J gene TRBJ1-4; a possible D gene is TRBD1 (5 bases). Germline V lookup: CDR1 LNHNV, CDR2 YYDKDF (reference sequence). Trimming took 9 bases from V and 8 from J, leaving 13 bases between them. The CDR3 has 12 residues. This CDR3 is CATRGSDEKLFF. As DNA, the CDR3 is TGTGCCACGAGGGGTTCAGACGAAAAACTGTTTTTT.

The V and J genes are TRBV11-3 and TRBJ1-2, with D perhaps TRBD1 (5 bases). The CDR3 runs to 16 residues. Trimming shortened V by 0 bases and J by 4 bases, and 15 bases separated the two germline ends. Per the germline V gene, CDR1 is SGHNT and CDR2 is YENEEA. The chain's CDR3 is CASSLEGAGLSYGYTF. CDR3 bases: TGTGCCAGCAGCTTAGAAGGGGCCGGGCTCTCCTATGGCTACACCTTC.

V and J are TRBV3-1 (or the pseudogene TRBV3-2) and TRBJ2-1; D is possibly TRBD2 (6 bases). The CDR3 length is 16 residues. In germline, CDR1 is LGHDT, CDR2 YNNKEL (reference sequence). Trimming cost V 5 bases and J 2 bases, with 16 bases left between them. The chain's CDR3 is CASSKLGLRPYNEQFF. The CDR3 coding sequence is TGTGCCAGCAGCAAACTGGGACTTCGACCCTACAATGAGCAGTTCTTC.

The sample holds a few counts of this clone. The CDR3 DNA reads as TGTGCCAGCTCACCAAGCCAGGGCTCCTACAATGAGCAGTTCTTC. This codes for CASSPSQGSYNEQFF. The genes are TRBV18 and TRBJ2-1; D is perhaps TRBD1 (5 bases). CDR3 length equals 15 residues. The germline CDR1 and CDR2 sequences are KGHSH and LQKENI. The V and J ends lost 2 bases and 0 bases respectively, with 8 bases between them.

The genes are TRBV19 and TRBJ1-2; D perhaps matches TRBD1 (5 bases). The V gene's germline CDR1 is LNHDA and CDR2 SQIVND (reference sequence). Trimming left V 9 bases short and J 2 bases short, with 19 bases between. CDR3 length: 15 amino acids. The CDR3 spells CARTAPSRENYGYTF. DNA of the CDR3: TGTGCCAGAACTGCTCCCTCCAGGGAAAACTATGGCTACACCTTC.

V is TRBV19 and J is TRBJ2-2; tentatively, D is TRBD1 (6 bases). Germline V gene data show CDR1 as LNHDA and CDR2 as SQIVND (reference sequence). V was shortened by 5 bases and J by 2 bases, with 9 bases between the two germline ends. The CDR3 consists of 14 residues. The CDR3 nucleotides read TGTGCCAGTAGTCGGGACACTAACACCGGGGAGCTGTTTTTT. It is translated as CASSRDTNTGELFF.

The DNA for the CDR3 is TGTGCCAGCAGCTTAAACAGGGAAGCTTTCTTT. Translation gives CASSLNREAFF. The chain combines TRBV11-2 with TRBJ1-1, with D tentatively TRBD1 (5 bases). Germline lookup yields CDR1 SGHAT and CDR2 FQNNGV. The CDR3 is made up of 11 amino acids. Trimming left V 2 bases short and J 8 bases short, with 6 bases between.

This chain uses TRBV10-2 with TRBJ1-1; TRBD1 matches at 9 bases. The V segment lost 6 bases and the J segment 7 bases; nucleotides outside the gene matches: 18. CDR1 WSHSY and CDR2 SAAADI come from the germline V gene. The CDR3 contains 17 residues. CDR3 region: CASSVYPLQGAIYEAFF. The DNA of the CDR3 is TGCGCCAGCAGCGTCTACCCCCTACAGGGGGCGATCTATGAAGCTTTCTTT.

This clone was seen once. CDR3 residues: CAWRESNYEQYF. The CDR3 DNA reads TGTGCCTGGAGGGAATCTAACTACGAGCAGTACTTC. The chain recombines TRBV30 with TRBJ2-7; D is uncertain. The ends were cut back, 3 bases at V and 3 bases at J, with 9 bases in the middle. The CDR3 loop spans 12 amino acids. Germline V CDR1 and CDR2: GTSNPN, SVGIG (reference sequence).

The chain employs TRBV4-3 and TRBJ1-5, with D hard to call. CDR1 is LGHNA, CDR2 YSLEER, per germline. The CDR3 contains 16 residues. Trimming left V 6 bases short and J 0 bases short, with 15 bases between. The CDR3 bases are TGCGCCAGCAGTCAAAACATTCCTCCTAGCAATCAGCCCCAGCATTTT. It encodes CASSQNIPPSNQPQHF.

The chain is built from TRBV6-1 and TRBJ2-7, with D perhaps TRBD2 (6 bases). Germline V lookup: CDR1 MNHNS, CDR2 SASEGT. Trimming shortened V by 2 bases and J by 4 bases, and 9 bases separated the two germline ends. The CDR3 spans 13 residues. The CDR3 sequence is CASSENRGYEQYV. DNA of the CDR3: TGTGCCAGCAGTGAAAATCGGGGGTACGAGCAGTACGTC.

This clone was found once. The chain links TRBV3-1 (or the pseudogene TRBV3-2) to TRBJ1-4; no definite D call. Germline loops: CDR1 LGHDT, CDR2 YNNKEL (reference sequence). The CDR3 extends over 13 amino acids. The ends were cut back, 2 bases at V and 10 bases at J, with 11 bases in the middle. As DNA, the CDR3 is TGTGCCAGCAGCCAAAGGGATTCCGGAAAACTGTTTTTT. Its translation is CASSQRDSGKLFF.

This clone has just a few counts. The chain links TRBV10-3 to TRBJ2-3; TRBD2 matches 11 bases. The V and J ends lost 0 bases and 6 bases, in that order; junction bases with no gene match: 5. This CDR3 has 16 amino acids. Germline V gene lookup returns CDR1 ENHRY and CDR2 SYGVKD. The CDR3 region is CAISESTSGDPDTQYF. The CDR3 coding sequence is TGTGCCATCAGTGAGTCGACTAGCGGGGATCCGGATACGCAGTATTTT.

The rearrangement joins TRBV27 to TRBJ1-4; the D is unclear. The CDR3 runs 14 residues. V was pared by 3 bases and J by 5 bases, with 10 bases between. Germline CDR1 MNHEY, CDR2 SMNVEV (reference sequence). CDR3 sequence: CASSFSRRNEKLFF. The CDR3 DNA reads TGTGCCAGCAGTTTCTCCAGGCGAAATGAAAAACTGTTTTTT.

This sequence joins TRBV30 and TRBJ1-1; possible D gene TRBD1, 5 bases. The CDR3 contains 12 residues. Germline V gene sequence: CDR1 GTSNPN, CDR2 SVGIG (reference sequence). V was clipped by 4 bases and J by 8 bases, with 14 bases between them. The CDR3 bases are TGTGCCTGGACAACAGGTTTCTTGGAAGCTTTCTTT. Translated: CAWTTGFLEAFF.

CDR3 DNA sequence: TGTGCCAGCAGCGAAAAGACAGGTAACAATGAGCAGTTCTTC. Translating it yields CASSEKTGNNEQFF. The J gene is TRBJ2-1, the V gene TRBV5-4, with a possible D match to TRBD1 (6 bases). The V end lost 4 bases, the J end lost 5 bases, and 13 bases lay between the germline ends. CDR1 is SGHNT, CDR2 YYREEE, per germline (reference sequence). The CDR3 sequence is 14 residues long.